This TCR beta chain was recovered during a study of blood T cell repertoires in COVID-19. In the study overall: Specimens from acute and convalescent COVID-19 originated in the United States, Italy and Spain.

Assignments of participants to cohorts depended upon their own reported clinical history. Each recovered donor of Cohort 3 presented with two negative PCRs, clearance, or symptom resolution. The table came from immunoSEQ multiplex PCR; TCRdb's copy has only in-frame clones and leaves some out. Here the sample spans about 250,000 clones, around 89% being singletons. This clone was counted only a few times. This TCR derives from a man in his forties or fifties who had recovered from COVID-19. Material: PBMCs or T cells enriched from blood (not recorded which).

The CDR3 DNA sequence: TGCGCCAGCAGTTTTCCCGCGGGGGATAATTCACCCCTCCACTTT. Amino acids: CASSFPAGDNSPLHF. The chain combines TRBV5-1 with TRBJ1-6; weak D call: TRBD1 (5 bases). This CDR3 has 15 residues. V gave up 5 bases and J gave up 5 bases, with 14 bases separating them. The germline CDR1 and CDR2 sequences are SGHRS and YFSETQ.